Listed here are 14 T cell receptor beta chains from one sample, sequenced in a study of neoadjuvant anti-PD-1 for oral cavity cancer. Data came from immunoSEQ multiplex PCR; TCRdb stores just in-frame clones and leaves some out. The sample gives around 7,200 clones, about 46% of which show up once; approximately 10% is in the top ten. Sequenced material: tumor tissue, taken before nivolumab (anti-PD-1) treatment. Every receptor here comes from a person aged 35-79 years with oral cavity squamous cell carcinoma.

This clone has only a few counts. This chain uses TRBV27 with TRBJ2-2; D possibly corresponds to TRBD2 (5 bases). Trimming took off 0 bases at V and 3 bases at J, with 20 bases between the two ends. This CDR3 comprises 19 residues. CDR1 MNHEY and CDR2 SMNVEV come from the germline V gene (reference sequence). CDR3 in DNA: TGTGCCAGCAGTTTATCAGGGCGAGCGGCCCTCGGTGACACCGGGGAGCTGTTTTTT. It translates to CASSLSGRAALGDTGELFF.

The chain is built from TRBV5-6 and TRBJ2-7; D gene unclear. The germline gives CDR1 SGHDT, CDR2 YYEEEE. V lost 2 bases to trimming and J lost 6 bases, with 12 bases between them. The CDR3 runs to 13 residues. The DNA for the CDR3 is TGTGCCAGCAGCTTTGAAGTAGTATCCGAGCAGTACTTC. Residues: CASSFEVVSEQYF.

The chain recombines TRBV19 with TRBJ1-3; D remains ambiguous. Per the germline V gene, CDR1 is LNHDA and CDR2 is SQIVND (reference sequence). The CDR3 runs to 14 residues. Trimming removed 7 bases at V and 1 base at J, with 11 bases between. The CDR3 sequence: CASIQALSGNTIYF. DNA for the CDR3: TGTGCCAGTATTCAGGCGCTATCTGGAAACACCATATATTTT.

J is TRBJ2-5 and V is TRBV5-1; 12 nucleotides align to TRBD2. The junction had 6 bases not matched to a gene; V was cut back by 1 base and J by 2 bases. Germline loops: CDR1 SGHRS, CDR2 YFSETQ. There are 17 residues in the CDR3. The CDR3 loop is CASSLSHGLAGQETQYF. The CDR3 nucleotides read TGCGCCAGCAGCTTGTCCCACGGACTAGCGGGGCAAGAGACCCAGTACTTC.

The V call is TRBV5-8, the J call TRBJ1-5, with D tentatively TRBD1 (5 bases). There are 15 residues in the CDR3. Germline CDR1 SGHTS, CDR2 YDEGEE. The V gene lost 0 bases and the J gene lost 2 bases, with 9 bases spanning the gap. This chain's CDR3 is CASSLAGRGNQPQHF. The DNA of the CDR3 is TGTGCCAGCAGCTTGGCAGGGAGGGGCAATCAGCCCCAGCATTTT.

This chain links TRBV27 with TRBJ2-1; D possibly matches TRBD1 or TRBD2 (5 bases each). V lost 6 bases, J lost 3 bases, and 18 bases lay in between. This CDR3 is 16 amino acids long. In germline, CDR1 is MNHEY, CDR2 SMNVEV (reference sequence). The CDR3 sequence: CASSLGWDGDYNEQFF. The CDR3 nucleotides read TGTGCCAGCAGCTTAGGGTGGGACGGTGACTACAATGAGCAGTTCTTC.

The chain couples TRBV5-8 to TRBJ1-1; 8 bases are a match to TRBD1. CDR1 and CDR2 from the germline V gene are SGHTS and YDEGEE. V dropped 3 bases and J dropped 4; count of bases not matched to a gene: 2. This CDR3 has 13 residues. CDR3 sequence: CASSSTGGTEAFF. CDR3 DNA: TGTGCCAGCAGCTCCACAGGGGGCACTGAAGCTTTCTTT. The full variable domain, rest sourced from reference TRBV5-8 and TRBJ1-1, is EAGVTQSPTHLIKTRGQQATLRCSPISGHTSVYWYQQALGLGLQFLLWYDEGEERNRGNFPPRFSGRQFPNYSSELNVNALELEDSALYLCASSSTGGTEAFFGQGTRLTVV.

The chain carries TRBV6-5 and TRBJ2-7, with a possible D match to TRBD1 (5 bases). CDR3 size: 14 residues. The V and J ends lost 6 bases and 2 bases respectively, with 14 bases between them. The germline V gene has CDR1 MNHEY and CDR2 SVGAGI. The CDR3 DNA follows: TGTGCCAGCAGCGGTTGGACATCACCCTACGAGCAGTACTTC. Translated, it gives CASSGWTSPYEQYF.

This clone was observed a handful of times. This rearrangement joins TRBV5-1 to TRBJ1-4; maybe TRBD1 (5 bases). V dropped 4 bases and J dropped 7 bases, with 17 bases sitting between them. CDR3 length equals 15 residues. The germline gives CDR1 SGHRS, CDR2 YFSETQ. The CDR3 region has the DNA TGCGCCAGCAGCCCCTCCCCGGGGGGTGTTGAAAAACTGTTTTTT. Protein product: CASSPSPGGVEKLFF.

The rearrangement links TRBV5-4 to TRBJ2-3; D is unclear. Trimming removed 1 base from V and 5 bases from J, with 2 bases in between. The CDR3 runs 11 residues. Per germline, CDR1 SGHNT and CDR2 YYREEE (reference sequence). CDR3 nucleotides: TGTGCCAGCAGCTTGCAAGATACGCAGTATTTT. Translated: CASSLQDTQYF.

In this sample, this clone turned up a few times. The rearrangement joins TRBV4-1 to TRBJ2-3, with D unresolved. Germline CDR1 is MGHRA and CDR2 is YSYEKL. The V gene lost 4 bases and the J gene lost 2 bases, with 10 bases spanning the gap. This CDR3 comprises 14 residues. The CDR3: CASSPAATTDTQYF. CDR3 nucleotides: TGCGCCAGCAGCCCGGCGGCTACCACAGATACGCAGTATTTT.

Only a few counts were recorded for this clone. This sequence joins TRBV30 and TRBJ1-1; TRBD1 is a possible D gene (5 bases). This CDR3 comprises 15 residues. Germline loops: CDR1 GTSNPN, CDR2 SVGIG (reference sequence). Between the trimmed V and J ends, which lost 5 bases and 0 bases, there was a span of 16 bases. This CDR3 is CAWGTGTGVNTEAFF. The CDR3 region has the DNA TGTGCCTGGGGTACCGGGACCGGGGTGAACACTGAAGCTTTCTTT.

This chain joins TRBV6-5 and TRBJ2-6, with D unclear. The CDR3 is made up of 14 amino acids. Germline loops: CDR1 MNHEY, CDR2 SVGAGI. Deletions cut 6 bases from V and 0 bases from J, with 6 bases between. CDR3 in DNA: TGTGCCAGCAGGCGGCCCTCTGGGGCCAACGTCCTGACTTTC. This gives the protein CASRRPSGANVLTF.

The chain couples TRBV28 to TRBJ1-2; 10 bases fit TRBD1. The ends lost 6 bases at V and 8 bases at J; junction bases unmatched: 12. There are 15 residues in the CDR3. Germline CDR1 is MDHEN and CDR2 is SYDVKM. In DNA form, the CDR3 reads TGTGCCAGCAGGCCGGGACAGGGGCAAGTGAGAGGCTACACCTTC. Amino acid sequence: CASRPGQGQVRGYTF.